One sample yielded the 20 T cell receptor beta chains listed below, sequenced in a study of tumor-infiltrating lymphocytes in primary liver carcinoma. Co-extraction of both nucleic acids (RNA and DNA) used roughly 20-33 mg of unsorted bulk tissue. The investigators made TCR beta cDNA from about 500 ng total RNA, using a constant-region primer. Library construction for TCR beta comprised three nested multiplex PCR rounds performed with slightly modified ARM-PCR. TRBV1-TRBV30 forward primers paired with a C-beta reverse primer drove the first two PCR rounds, about 10 cycles each. MiXCR, applied by TCRdb to the multiplex PCR reads, yields one record per CDR3 protein. Here the sample spans 95,000 to 100,000 distinct CDR3 sequences, 65% to 75% being singletons. The specimen sequenced was liver tumor tissue from sampling region 2. The subset denotes: tumor region T2, inferior pole. Receptors originate from an older woman with primary liver carcinoma and hepatitis B virus infection.

The rearrangement links TRBV12-3 or TRBV12-4 to TRBJ2-7; 10 nucleotides align to TRBD1. This CDR3 has 15 residues. The trim removed 7 bases at V and 5 bases at J, leaving 11 bases unmatched. The chain's CDR3 is CASIPGTGVWHEQYF. CDR3 nucleotide sequence: TGTGCCAGCATACCTGGGACAGGGGTATGGCACGAGCAGTACTTC.

In regard to this clonotype: One end of the junction is discordant with germline, which a read error may explain. V and J are TRBV6-1 and TRBJ2-7, with 8 nucleotides matching TRBD2. Looked up from germline, CDR1 is MNHNS and CDR2 is SASEGT. The CDR3 is 15 residues long. DNA of the CDR3: TGTGCCAGCAACCCAACGGGGGGGAATTCCTACGAGCAATACTTC. This codes for CASNPTGGNSYEQYF.

The count of this clonotype is one. Here the CDR3 omits its conserved ending phenylalanine or tryptophan, so a read error is the likely source. The chain recombines TRBV5-1 with TRBJ2-7; 9 nucleotides align to TRBD2. Germline V lookup: CDR1 SGHRS, CDR2 YFSETQ. This CDR3 is built from 15 residues. The CDR3 protein is CASSISGTSTYEQYL. The CDR3 bases are TGCGCCAGCAGCATCAGCGGGACTAGCACCTACGAACAGTACTTG.

This chain joins TRBV11-2 and TRBJ1-2; D is possibly TRBD1 (5 bases). The CDR3 has 14 residues. Germline lookup yields CDR1 SGHAT and CDR2 FQNNGV. The CDR3 DNA sequence: TGTACTAGCAGCCCTCTTCTGGGACACTATGGCTACACCTTC. It translates to CTSSPLLGHYGYTF.

The V gene is TRBV11-2, the J gene TRBJ2-2, with unresolved D. V lost 5 bases to trimming and J lost 9 bases, with 19 bases between them. The CDR3 spans 15 residues. Germline values: CDR1 SGHAT, CDR2 FQNNGV. The CDR3 coding sequence is TGTGCCAGCAGCCCTCCTCAAGGAGCGACCAGGGAGCTGTTTTTT. Residues: CASSPPQGATRELFF. The variable domain in full, with the rest retrieved from reference TRBV11-2 and TRBJ2-2, is EAGVAQSPRYKIIEKRQSVAFWCNPISGHATLYWYQQILGQGPKLLIQFQNNGVVDDSQLPKDRFSAERLKGVDSTLKIQPAKLEDSAVYLCASSPPQGATRELFFGEGSRLTVL.

To note about this clonotype: This likely comes from a read error, as the CDR3 has no conserved phenylalanine or tryptophan at its end. The genes are TRBV11-2 and TRBJ2-1; 10 bases align to TRBD2. With V trimmed by 4 bases and J by 10 bases, 13 bases remained unmatched. Germline loops: CDR1 SGHAT, CDR2 FQNNGV. This CDR3 has 16 residues. CDR3 in DNA: TGTGCCAGCAGCTCGGGAACACTAGCGGGAAACAGAGAGCAGTTCTAC. Encoded protein: CASSSGTLAGNREQFY.

This clonotype has a single count. This CDR3 is missing its conserved last phenylalanine or tryptophan, likely due to a read error. The DNA is left out, because the CDR3 cannot be placed on it with certainty; the CDR3 is given as TCRdb lists it. CDR3 sequence reads: CAWRLKGGQETQNL. The chain carries TRBV30 and TRBJ2-5; the D call of TRBD1 is as the table states it, not checked on the DNA. Germline V gene lookup returns CDR1 GTSNPN and CDR2 SVGIG (reference sequence). With termini counted, the CDR3 has 14 amino acids.

A remark on this clonotype: A much larger clone sits a single nucleotide away, making a read error possible. CDR3 region: CASNLRTENYNSPLHF. As DNA, the CDR3 is TGTGCCAGCAACTTGAGGACGGAAAACTATAATTCACCCCTCCACTTT. V usage is TRBV5-5 and J usage is TRBJ1-6; no firm D call. Per germline, CDR1 SGHKS and CDR2 YYEKEE (reference sequence). The CDR3 sequence is 16 residues long.

To note about this clonotype: A much larger clone is a single base away; this may be a read error. This chain joins TRBV11-2 and TRBJ1-1, with a possible D match to TRBD1 (5 bases). Germline CDR1 is SGHAT and CDR2 is FQNNGV. CDR3 length: 15 amino acids. V was pared by 5 bases and J by 5 bases, with 18 bases between. This CDR3 is CASSPDPRGRTEAFF. The CDR3 DNA reads TGTGCCAGCAGCCCCGACCCACGGGGCCGAACTGAAGCTTTCTTT.

Details on this clonotype: It may be a read error: a sequence one base away is much more abundant. This rearrangement joins TRBV28 to TRBJ2-7, with TRBD2 identical over 12 bases. CDR1 is MDHEN, CDR2 SYDVKM, per germline. The CDR3 has 16 residues. The CDR3 spells CASSSSGRAVFYELYF. The CDR3 DNA sequence: TGTGCCAGCAGTTCTAGCGGGAGGGCCGTTTTTTACGAGCTGTACTTC.

Details on this clonotype: One end of the junction is discordant with germline, which a read error may explain. The J gene is TRBJ2-3, the V gene TRBV28, with 8 bases aligning to TRBD2. The CDR3 is 14 amino acids. The germline CDR1 and CDR2 sequences are MDHEN and SYDVKM. In DNA form, the CDR3 reads TGTACCAGTAGTTGGAGCGGGAGTCGGGATACGCAGTATTTT. Translating it yields CTSSWSGSRDTQYF.

The chain has TRBV15 and TRBJ2-2; tentative D call: TRBD1 (6 bases). CDR1 and CDR2 (germline): LNHNV, YYDKDF (reference sequence). V gave up 3 bases and J gave up 6 bases, with 14 bases separating them. The CDR3 loop spans 15 amino acids. Here the CDR3 reads CATSSGGYRAGELFF. DNA of the CDR3: TGTGCCACCAGCAGTGGGGGCTATAGGGCCGGGGAGCTGTTTTTT.

This clonotype was seen more than once but under ten times. This chain links TRBV7-3 with TRBJ1-1; tentatively, D is TRBD1 (6 bases). V lost 0 bases and J 3 bases, leaving 8 bases between the germline ends. Germline CDR1 and CDR2: SGHTA and FQGTGA. The CDR3 spans 14 residues. The CDR3 bases are TGTGCCAGCAGCTTAACGGGGGCGGACACTGAAGCTTTCTTT. Its translation: CASSLTGADTEAFF.

The chain joins TRBV5-1 to TRBJ2-5; D might be TRBD1 (6 bases). This CDR3 spans 17 amino acids. Per germline, CDR1 SGHRS and CDR2 YFSETQ. V lost 1 base and J lost 8, with 24 bases in between. CDR3 DNA sequence: TGCGCCAGCAGCTTGTTATTCCACGGGGCAGGGGAGAAAACCCAGTACTTC. This codes for CASSLLFHGAGEKTQYF. Full variable domain (outside the CDR3, taken from reference TRBV5-1 and TRBJ2-5): KAGVTQTPRYLIKTRGQQVTLSCSPISGHRSVSWYQQTPGQGLQFLFEYFSETQRNKGNFPGRFSGRQFSNSRSEMNVSTLELGDSALYLCASSLLFHGAGEKTQYFGPGTRLLVL.

To note about this clonotype: One end of the junction is discordant with germline, which a read error may explain. J is TRBJ1-2 and V is TRBV29-1; D remains ambiguous. Germline CDR1 SQVTM, CDR2 ANQGSEA. CDR3 length equals 11 residues. The CDR3 is CSVDPKYGYTF. The CDR3 nucleotides are TGCAGCGTTGACCCTAAGTATGGTTACACCTTC. The full variable domain, its missing parts supplied by reference TRBV29-1 and TRBJ1-2, is SAVISQKPSRDICQRGTSLTIQCQVDSQVTMMFWYRQQPGQSLTLIATANQGSEATYESGFVIDKFPISRPNLTFSTLTVSNMSPEDSSIYLCSVDPKYGYTFGSGTRLTVV.

With respect to this clonotype: A much larger clone differs from this one at a single base, so this may be a read error. The chain recombines TRBV5-4 with TRBJ1-2; a possible D gene is TRBD1 (6 bases). CDR3 size: 15 residues. CDR1 is SGHNT and CDR2 is YYREEE in the germline V gene (reference sequence). CDR3 coding DNA: TGTGCCAGCAGCTCCGGGACAAACCTTAACTATGGCCACACCTTC. Protein product: CASSSGTNLNYGHTF.

On this clonotype itself: Since a much larger clone is just one base distant, this may be a read error. The chain is built from TRBV28 and TRBJ1-5, with D uncertain. Germline V gives CDR1 MDHEN, CDR2 SYDVKM. There are 14 residues in the CDR3. The CDR3 nucleotides are TGTGCCTGCAGTTTATACGGGGAAGGTCAGCCCCAGCATTTT. Its protein is CACSLYGEGQPQHF.

With regard to this clonotype: This likely comes from a read error, as the CDR3 has no conserved phenylalanine or tryptophan at its end. The chain employs TRBV11-2 and TRBJ2-3; TRBD2 matches 13 bases. Germline V gene lookup returns CDR1 SGHAT and CDR2 FQNNGV. The CDR3 loop spans 16 amino acids. Written as DNA, the CDR3 is TGTGCAAGCAGCCCAGGGACTAGCGGGGGCACAGATACGCAGTATTTG. Translated, it gives CASSPGTSGGTDTQYL.

This clonotype was seen a few times. The junction differs from germline at one of its ends, possibly a read error. The chain couples TRBV29-1 to TRBJ2-5; 8 bases are shared with TRBD1. This CDR3 region has 15 residues. CDR1 is SQVTM and CDR2 is ANQGSEA in the germline V gene. The CDR3 region has the DNA TGCAGCGTTGAAGAGGAGACAGGGGCACAAGAGACCCAATACTTC. Translation gives CSVEEETGAQETQYF. The complete variable domain, with remaining parts taken from reference TRBV29-1 and TRBJ2-5, reads SAVISQKPSRDICQRGTSLTIQCQVDSQVTMMFWYRQQPGQSLTLIATANQGSEATYESGFVIDKFPISRPNLTFSTLTVSNMSPEDSSIYLCSVEEETGAQETQYFGPGTRLLVL.

This chain joins TRBV7-9 and TRBJ2-3, with 13 bases identical to TRBD2. The CDR3 sequence is 18 residues long. J gave up 3 bases and V 3 bases, and 9 bases lay outside the gene matches. The germline V gene encodes CDR1 SEHNR and CDR2 FQNEAQ (reference sequence). The CDR3 nucleotides are TGTGCCAGCAGCTTTACTAGCGGGAGGGCCATTTTGACAGATACGCAGTATTTT. It yields the protein CASSFTSGRAILTDTQYF. Supplemented by reference TRBV7-9 and TRBJ2-3, the full variable domain reads DTGVSQNPRHKITKRGQNVTFRCDPISEHNRLYWYRQTLGQGPEFLTYFQNEAQLEKSRLLSDRFSAERPKGSFSTLEIQRTEQGDSAMYLCASSFTSGRAILTDTQYFGPGTRLTVL.